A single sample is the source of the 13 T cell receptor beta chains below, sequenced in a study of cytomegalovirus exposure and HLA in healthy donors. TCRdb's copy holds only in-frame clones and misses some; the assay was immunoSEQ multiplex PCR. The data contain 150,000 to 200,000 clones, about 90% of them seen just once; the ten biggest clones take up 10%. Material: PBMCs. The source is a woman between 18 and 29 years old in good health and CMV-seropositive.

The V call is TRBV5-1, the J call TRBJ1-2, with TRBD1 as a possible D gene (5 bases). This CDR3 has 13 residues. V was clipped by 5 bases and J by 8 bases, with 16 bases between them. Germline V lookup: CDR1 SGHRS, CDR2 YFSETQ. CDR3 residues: CASSPPGAEGYTF. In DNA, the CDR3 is TGCGCCAGCAGTCCTCCTGGGGCTGAGGGCTACACCTTC.

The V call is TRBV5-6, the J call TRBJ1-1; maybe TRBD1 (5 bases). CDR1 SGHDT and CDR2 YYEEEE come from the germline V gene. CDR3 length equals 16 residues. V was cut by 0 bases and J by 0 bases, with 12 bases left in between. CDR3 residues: CASSLDRGRLNTEAFF. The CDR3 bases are TGTGCCAGCAGCTTGGATAGGGGCAGATTGAACACTGAAGCTTTCTTT.

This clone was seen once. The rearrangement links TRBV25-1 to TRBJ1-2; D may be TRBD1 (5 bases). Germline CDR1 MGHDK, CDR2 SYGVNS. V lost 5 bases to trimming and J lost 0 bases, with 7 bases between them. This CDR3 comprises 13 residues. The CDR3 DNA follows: TGTGCCAGCAGTCTGACAGCTAACTATGGCTACACCTTC. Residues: CASSLTANYGYTF.

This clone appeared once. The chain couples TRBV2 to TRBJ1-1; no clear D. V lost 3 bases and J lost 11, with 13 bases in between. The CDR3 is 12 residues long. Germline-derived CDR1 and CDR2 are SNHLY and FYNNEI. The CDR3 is CASSDSGRRAFF. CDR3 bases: TGTGCCAGCAGTGACAGCGGCAGGCGGGCTTTCTTT.

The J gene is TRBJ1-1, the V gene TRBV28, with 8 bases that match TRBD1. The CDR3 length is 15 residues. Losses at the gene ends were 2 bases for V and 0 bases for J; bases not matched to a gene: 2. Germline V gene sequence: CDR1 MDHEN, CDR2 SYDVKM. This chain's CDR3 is CASSLGTGLNTEAFF. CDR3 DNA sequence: TGTGCCAGCAGTTTAGGGACAGGATTGAACACTGAAGCTTTCTTT.

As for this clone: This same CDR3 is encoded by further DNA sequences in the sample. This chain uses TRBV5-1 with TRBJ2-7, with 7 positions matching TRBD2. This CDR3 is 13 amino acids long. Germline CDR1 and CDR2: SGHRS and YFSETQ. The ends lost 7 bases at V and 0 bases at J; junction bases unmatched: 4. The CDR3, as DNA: TGCGCCAGCTCCCCGGGAGGCTCCTACGAGCAGTACTTC. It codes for CASSPGGSYEQYF.

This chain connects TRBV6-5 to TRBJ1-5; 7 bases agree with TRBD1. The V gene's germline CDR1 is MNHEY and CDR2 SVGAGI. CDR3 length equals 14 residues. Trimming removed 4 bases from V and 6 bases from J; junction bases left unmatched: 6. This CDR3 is CASSFGQEAQPQHF. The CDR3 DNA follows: TGTGCCAGCAGTTTTGGACAGGAGGCTCAGCCCCAGCATTTT.

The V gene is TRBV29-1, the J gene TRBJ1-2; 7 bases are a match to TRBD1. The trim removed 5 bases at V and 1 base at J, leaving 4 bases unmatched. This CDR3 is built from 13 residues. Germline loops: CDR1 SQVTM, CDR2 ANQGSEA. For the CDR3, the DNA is TGCAGCGTTTCATACAGGGGTAACTATGGCTACACCTTC. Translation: CSVSYRGNYGYTF.

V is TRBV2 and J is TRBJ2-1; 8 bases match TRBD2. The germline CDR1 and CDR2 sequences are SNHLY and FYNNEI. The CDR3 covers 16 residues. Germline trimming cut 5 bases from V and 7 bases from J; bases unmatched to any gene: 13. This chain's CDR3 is CASSPAFGRALNEQFF. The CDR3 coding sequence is TGTGCCAGCAGTCCGGCGTTCGGGAGGGCCTTGAATGAGCAGTTCTTC. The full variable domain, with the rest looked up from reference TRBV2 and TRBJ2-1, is EPEVTQTPSHQVTQMGQEVILRCVPISNHLYFYWYRQILGQKVEFLVSFYNNEISEKSEIFDDQFSVERPDGSNFTLKIRSTKLEDSAMYFCASSPAFGRALNEQFFGPGTRLTVL.

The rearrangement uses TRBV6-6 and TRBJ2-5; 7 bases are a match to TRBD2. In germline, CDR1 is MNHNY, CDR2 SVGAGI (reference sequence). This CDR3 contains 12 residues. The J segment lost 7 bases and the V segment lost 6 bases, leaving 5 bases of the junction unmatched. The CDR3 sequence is CASSLAARTQYF. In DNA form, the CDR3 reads TGTGCCAGCAGCCTAGCGGCCAGGACCCAGTACTTC.

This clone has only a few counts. CDR3 DNA: TGTGCCAGCAGTAGAACAGGGATGGGCAATCAGCCCCAGCATTTT. Protein product: CASSRTGMGNQPQHF. This rearrangement joins TRBV28 to TRBJ1-5, with D possibly matching TRBD1 (6 bases). V was cut by 5 bases and J by 2 bases, with 13 bases left in between. Per germline, CDR1 MDHEN and CDR2 SYDVKM. The CDR3 spans 15 residues.

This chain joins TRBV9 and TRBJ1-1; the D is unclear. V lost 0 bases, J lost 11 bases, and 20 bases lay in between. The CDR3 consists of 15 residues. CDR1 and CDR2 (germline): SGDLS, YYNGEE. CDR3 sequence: CASSVAEVLGGAAFF. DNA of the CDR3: TGTGCCAGCAGCGTAGCTGAAGTTCTCGGCGGTGCGGCTTTCTTT.

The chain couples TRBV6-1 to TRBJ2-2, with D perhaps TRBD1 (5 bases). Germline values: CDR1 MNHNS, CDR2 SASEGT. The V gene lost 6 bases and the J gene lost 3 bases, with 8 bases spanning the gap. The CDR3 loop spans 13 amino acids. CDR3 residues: CASRGRDTGELFF. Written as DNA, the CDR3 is TGTGCCAGCAGGGGGCGCGACACCGGGGAGCTGTTTTTT.